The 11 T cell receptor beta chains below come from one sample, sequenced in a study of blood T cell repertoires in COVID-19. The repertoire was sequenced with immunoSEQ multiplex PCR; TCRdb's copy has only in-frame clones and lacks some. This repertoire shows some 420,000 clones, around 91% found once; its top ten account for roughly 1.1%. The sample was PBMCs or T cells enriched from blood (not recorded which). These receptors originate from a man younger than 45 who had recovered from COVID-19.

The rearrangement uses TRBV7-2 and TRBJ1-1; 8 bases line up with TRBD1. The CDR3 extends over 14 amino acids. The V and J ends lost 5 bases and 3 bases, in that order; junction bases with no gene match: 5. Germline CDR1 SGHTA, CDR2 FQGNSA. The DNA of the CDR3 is TGTGCCAGCAGCCCGGACAGGGTGGACACTGAAGCTTTCTTT. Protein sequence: CASSPDRVDTEAFF.

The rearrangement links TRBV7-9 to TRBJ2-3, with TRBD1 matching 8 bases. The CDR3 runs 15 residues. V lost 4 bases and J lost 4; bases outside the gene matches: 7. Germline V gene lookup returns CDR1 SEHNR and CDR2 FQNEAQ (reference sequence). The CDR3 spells CASSSRAGGADTQYF. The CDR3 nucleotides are TGTGCCAGCAGCTCCAGAGCAGGGGGCGCAGATACGCAGTATTTT.

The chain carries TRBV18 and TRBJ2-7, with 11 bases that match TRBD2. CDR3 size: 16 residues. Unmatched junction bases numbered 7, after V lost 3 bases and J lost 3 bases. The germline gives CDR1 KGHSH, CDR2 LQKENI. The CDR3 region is CASSPNGLAGSYEQYF. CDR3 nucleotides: TGTGCCAGCTCACCTAACGGACTAGCGGGTAGCTACGAGCAGTACTTC.

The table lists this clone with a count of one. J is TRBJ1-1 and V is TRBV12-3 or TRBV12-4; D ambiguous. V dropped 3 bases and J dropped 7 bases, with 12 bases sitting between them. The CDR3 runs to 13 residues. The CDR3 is CASSFIGLREAFF. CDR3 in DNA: TGTGCCAGCAGTTTTATTGGACTGCGTGAAGCTTTCTTT.

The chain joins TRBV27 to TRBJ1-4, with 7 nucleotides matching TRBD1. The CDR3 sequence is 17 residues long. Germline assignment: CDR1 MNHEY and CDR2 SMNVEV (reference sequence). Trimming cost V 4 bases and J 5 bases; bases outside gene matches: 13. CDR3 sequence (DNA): TGTGCCAGCAGTTCCGCCACCTCCGGGACAGAGAATGAAAAACTGTTTTTT. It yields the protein CASSSATSGTENEKLFF.

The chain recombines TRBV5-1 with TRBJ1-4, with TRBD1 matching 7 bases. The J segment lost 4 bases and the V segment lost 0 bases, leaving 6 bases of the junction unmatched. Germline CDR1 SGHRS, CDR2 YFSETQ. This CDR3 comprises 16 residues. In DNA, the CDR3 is TGCGCCAGCAGCTTGGAAAGAGGGGGCTATAATGAAAAACTGTTTTTT. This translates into CASSLERGGYNEKLFF.

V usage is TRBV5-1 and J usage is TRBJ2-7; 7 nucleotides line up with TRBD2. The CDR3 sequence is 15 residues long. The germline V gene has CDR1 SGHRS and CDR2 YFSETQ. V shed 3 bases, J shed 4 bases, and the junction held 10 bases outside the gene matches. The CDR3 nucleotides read TGCGCCAGCAGCTCGAATTTCGGGGGAGGGTACGAGCAGTACTTC. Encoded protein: CASSSNFGGGYEQYF.

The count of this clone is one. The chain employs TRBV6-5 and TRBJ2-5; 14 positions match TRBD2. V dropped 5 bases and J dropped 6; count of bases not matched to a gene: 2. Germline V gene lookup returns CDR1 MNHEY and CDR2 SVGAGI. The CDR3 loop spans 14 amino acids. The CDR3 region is CASSRLAGGQTQYF. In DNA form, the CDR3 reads TGTGCCAGCAGTAGACTAGCGGGAGGGCAGACCCAGTACTTC.

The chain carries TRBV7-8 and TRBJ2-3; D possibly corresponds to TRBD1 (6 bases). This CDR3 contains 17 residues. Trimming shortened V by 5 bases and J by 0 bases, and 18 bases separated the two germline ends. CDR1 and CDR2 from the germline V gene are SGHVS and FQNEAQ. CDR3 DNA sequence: TGTGCCAGCAGCGCCCCCTACAGGGCCCAAAGCACAGATACGCAGTATTTT. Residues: CASSAPYRAQSTDTQYF.

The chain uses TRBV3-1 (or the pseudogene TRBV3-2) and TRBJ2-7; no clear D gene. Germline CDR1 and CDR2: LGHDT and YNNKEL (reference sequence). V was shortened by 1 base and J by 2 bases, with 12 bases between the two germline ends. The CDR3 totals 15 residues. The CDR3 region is CASSQGAFPPYEQYF. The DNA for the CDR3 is TGTGCCAGCAGCCAAGGGGCGTTCCCTCCCTACGAGCAGTACTTC.

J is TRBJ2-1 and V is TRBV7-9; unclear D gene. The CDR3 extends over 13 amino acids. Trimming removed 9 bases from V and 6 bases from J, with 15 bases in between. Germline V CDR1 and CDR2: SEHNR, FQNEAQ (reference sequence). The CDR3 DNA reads TGTGCCAGTCACCATCTAGAGCGCAATGAGCAGTTCTTC. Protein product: CASHHLERNEQFF.